Included here is one T cell receptor (beta chain) sequence, with context. Its antigen is not identified. After removal of 3 bases from V and 4 bases from J, the junction contained 6 bases not matched to a gene. Looked up from germline, CDR1 is MDHEN and CDR2 is SYDVKM. The CDR3 consists of 15 residues. The sample is drawn from a study of human T cells and chemical hapten exposure. Study information: Weekly scalp doses of diphenylcyclopropenone were given to patients during the roughly 24-week study.

TCRdb ran MiXCR on the RACE reads and lists one entry per CDR3 protein. This table holds fewer than 45,000 distinct CDR3 sequences, 3% to 4.5% found once. Time point reported: patch test 1, 2 weeks after DPC sensitization. Treatment reported: therapeutic diphenylcyclopropenone sensitization with weekly scalp DPC. Whole blood that had not been fractionated was the source of extracted total RNA. Blood sampling occurred before each patch-test application. Findings of the study overall: No shift was seen in TCRs above 1 in 1000 frequency with DPC sensitization.

The origin of this receptor is a man between 50 and 59 years old with alopecia areata. Some clones in this sample may be carry-over from other donors' samples. The starting material was whole blood, obtained in connection with sensitization to the hapten diphenylcyclopropenone (DPC). This sequence joins TRBV28 and TRBJ2-3; 8 nucleotides line up with TRBD2. CDR3: CASSFFLAGADTQYF. CDR3 DNA sequence: TGTGCCAGCAGTTTTTTCCTAGCGGGCGCAGATACGCAGTATTTT. The variable domain in full, with the rest retrieved from reference TRBV28 and TRBJ2-3, is DVKVTQSSRYLVKRTGEKVFLECVQDMDHENMFWYRQDPGLGLRLIYFSYDVKMKEKGDIPEGYSVSREKKERFSLILESASTNQTSMYLCASSFFLAGADTQYFGPGTRLTVL.